Presented here are 19 T cell receptor beta chains from one specimen sequenced in a study of blood T cell repertoires in COVID-19. TCRdb's copy holds only in-frame clones and misses some; the assay was immunoSEQ multiplex PCR. The profile shows fewer than 150,000 clones, 65% to 90% of them singletons. Specimen: peripheral blood. These TCRs come from a man in his fifties with acute or convalescent COVID-19.

This clone was detected only a few times. This chain joins TRBV11-3 and TRBJ2-5; 7 positions match TRBD1. V lost 5 bases, J lost 1 base, and 4 bases stayed unmatched. This CDR3 region has 14 residues. CDR1 and CDR2 from the germline V gene are SGHNT and YENEEA. CDR3 coding DNA: TGTGCCAGCAGCCCCAGGGACAGCCAAGAGACCCAGTACTTC. Amino acids: CASSPRDSQETQYF.

The chain joins TRBV27 to TRBJ2-3; 8 nucleotides align to TRBD2. Trimming took 3 bases from V and 5 from J; bases not matched to a gene: 10. The CDR3 length is 16 residues. Germline loops: CDR1 MNHEY, CDR2 SMNVEV (reference sequence). Here the CDR3 reads CASSFGLALGGDTQYF. DNA for the CDR3: TGTGCCAGCAGTTTCGGACTAGCCCTCGGGGGAGATACGCAGTATTTT.

The DNA for the CDR3 is TGTGCCAGCAGTTTCGAGGGAGGGGAGCTGTTTTTT. Protein sequence: CASSFEGGELFF. The chain has TRBV2 and TRBJ2-2, with a possible D match to TRBD2 (5 bases). The CDR3 length is 12 residues. Germline V lookup: CDR1 SNHLY, CDR2 FYNNEI. V was clipped by 5 bases and J by 8 bases, with 9 bases between them.

This chain links TRBV19 with TRBJ2-1; 14 nucleotides agree with TRBD2. Germline lookup yields CDR1 LNHDA and CDR2 SQIVND (reference sequence). CDR3 size: 16 residues. Germline trimming cut 5 bases from V and 4 bases from J; bases unmatched to any gene: 4. The DNA for the CDR3 is TGTGCCAGTAGTGTAAGACTAGCGGGAGGGTACAATGAGCAGTTCTTC. As protein: CASSVRLAGGYNEQFF.

This clone has only one observation. The chain combines TRBV7-2 with TRBJ2-2, with 7 bases fitting TRBD2. The ends lost 3 bases at V and 0 bases at J; junction bases unmatched: 4. CDR1 is SGHTA, CDR2 FQGNSA, per germline. The CDR3 sequence is 16 residues long. The CDR3 region has the DNA TGTGCCAGCAGCTTTGCCGGGGGGTCGAACACCGGGGAGCTGTTTTTT. Amino acids: CASSFAGGSNTGELFF.

The chain joins TRBV19 to TRBJ1-1, with unresolved D. This CDR3 region has 13 residues. The V gene's germline CDR1 is LNHDA and CDR2 SQIVND (reference sequence). Trimming removed 4 bases from V and 4 bases from J, with 10 bases in between. CDR3 protein: CASSKFSGTEAFF. CDR3 sequence (DNA): TGTGCCAGTAGTAAGTTCAGTGGCACTGAAGCTTTCTTT.

The chain carries TRBV5-1 and TRBJ2-5; TRBD2 matches 7 bases. The CDR3 length is 13 residues. The germline V gene has CDR1 SGHRS and CDR2 YFSETQ. The J segment lost 5 bases and the V segment lost 7 bases, leaving 8 bases of the junction unmatched. This CDR3 is CASASRRGETQYF. In nucleotides, the CDR3 is TGCGCCAGCGCTAGCCGGCGGGGGGAGACCCAGTACTTC.

The chain joins TRBV12-3 or TRBV12-4 to TRBJ1-2; D possibly corresponds to TRBD1 (6 bases). V was clipped by 3 bases and J by 6 bases, with 11 bases between them. The CDR3 is 13 amino acids. The CDR3 loop is CASSFQRQDGYTF. CDR3 nucleotides: TGTGCCAGCAGTTTTCAAAGACAGGATGGCTACACCTTC.

This clone was observed a few times. The J gene is TRBJ1-2, the V gene TRBV3-1 (or the pseudogene TRBV3-2); the match to TRBD1 covers 10 bases. Germline loops: CDR1 LGHDT, CDR2 YNNKEL (reference sequence). This CDR3 has 16 residues. V dropped 1 base and J dropped 4; count of bases not matched to a gene: 6. The CDR3 DNA is TGTGCCAGCAGCCAAGTTGGGACAGGGGTTCCCTATGGCTACACCTTC. Amino acid sequence: CASSQVGTGVPYGYTF.

This chain connects TRBV3-1 (or the pseudogene TRBV3-2) to TRBJ1-6; D call uncertain. Per germline, CDR1 LGHDT and CDR2 YNNKEL (reference sequence). The germline V and J ends were trimmed by 8 bases and 3 bases, with 11 bases remaining between them. The CDR3 spans 14 residues. The CDR3 region has the DNA TGTGCCAGCGGAGACGGGAGCTATAATTCACCCCTCCACTTT. Protein: CASGDGSYNSPLHF.

The chain joins TRBV10-1 to TRBJ1-1, with TRBD1 matching over 8 bases. Germline values: CDR1 WNHNN, CDR2 SYGVQD (reference sequence). The CDR3 is 14 residues long. Losses at the gene ends were 0 bases for V and 7 bases for J; bases not matched to a gene: 4. For the CDR3, the DNA is TGCGCCAGCAGTGAGTCTCGACAGGGGATTGAAGCTTTCTTT. Translation gives CASSESRQGIEAFF.

CDR3 bases: TGTGCCAGCAGCTTAGTTGCGCGGGAGGGCAGCGAGCAGTACTTC. Translated, it gives CASSLVAREGSEQYF. The chain uses TRBV7-9 and TRBJ2-7; 9 bases match TRBD2. CDR1 is SEHNR and CDR2 is FQNEAQ in the germline V gene (reference sequence). J gave up 6 bases and V 1 base, and 7 bases lay outside the gene matches. The CDR3 contains 15 residues. Based on the CDR3 plus reference TRBV7-9 and TRBJ2-7, the full variable domain is DTGVSQNPRHKITKRGQNVTFRCDPISEHNRLYWYRQTLGQGPEFLTYFQNEAQLEKSRLLSDRFSAERPKGSFSTLEIQRTEQGDSAMYLCASSLVAREGSEQYFGPGTRLTVT.

This chain uses TRBV28 with TRBJ1-4, with D hard to call. Germline values: CDR1 MDHEN, CDR2 SYDVKM. V dropped 6 bases and J dropped 0 bases, with 11 bases sitting between them. The CDR3 runs 15 residues. The CDR3 spells CASRPDTSTNEKLFF. The CDR3 DNA sequence: TGTGCCAGCAGACCCGACACGTCAACTAATGAAAAACTGTTTTTT.

The CDR3 here is CASSPREASAEAFF. The CDR3 bases are TGCGCCAGCAGCCCCCGTGAGGCCTCGGCTGAAGCTTTCTTT. The chain uses TRBV5-1 and TRBJ1-1, with D unresolved. Germline V CDR1 and CDR2: SGHRS, YFSETQ. V lost 4 bases and J 6 bases, leaving 16 bases between the germline ends. The length of the CDR3 is 14 residues.

The J gene is TRBJ2-5, the V gene TRBV6-2 or TRBV6-3, with a tentative D call TRBD2 (7 bases). Germline CDR1 is MNHEY and CDR2 is SVGEGT. The CDR3 spans 14 residues. V was clipped by 3 bases and J by 4 bases, with 12 bases between them. CDR3 amino acids: CASSYVGGRETQYF. CDR3 sequence (DNA): TGTGCCAGCAGTTATGTGGGGGGGCGAGAGACCCAGTACTTC.

The chain uses TRBV2 and TRBJ2-1, with 9 bases fitting TRBD2. Losses at the gene ends were 8 bases for V and 3 bases for J; bases not matched to a gene: 5. Germline assignment: CDR1 SNHLY and CDR2 FYNNEI. The length of the CDR3 is 14 residues. CDR3 sequence reads: CASEREAFYNEQFF. Written as DNA, the CDR3 is TGTGCCAGCGAGCGGGAGGCCTTCTACAATGAGCAGTTCTTC.

The chain combines TRBV7-9 with TRBJ2-3; 8 bases match TRBD2. With V trimmed by 5 bases and J by 0 bases, 7 bases remained unmatched. This CDR3 is 16 amino acids long. In germline, CDR1 is SEHNR, CDR2 FQNEAQ (reference sequence). The CDR3 loop reads CASSPGTRPSTDTQYF. CDR3 in DNA: TGTGCCAGCAGCCCCGGGACTAGGCCTAGCACAGATACGCAGTATTTT.

This chain links TRBV28 with TRBJ1-4; possibly TRBD1 for D (5 bases). This CDR3 is built from 14 residues. The germline V and J ends were trimmed by 4 bases and 0 bases, with 6 bases remaining between them. In germline, CDR1 is MDHEN, CDR2 SYDVKM. The CDR3 nucleotides read TGTGCCAGCAGTTACAGGACAACTAATGAAAAACTGTTTTTT. The encoded protein is CASSYRTTNEKLFF.

V usage is TRBV9 and J usage is TRBJ1-1, with D hard to call. This CDR3 region has 15 residues. In germline, CDR1 is SGDLS, CDR2 YYNGEE. Trimming removed 0 bases at V and 2 bases at J, with 11 bases between. The CDR3, as DNA: TGTGCCAGCAGCGTAGTAGAGAAAGCAAACACTGAAGCTTTCTTT. This translates into CASSVVEKANTEAFF.